These 23 T cell receptor beta chains were all obtained from the same sample, sequenced in a study of tumor-infiltrating lymphocytes in primary liver carcinoma. TCR beta cDNA was reverse-transcribed from approximately 0.45 ug of total RNA. The reaction used a constant-region primer and ProtoScript II reverse transcriptase. Three-round nested multiplex PCR performed with slightly modified ARM-PCR produced the TCR beta libraries. Each of the first two PCR rounds ran roughly 9 cycles with TRBV1-TRBV30 forward and C-beta reverse primers. Using its own MiXCR run on the multiplex PCR reads, TCRdb lists one record per CDR3 protein. There are 100,000 to 150,000 distinct CDR3 sequences in the sample; 64% occur only once, and more than 7% lies in the top ten. Extraction of RNA together with DNA used 20-30 mg of unsorted bulk tissue. Sample: liver tumor tissue from sampling region 3. Subset specified: tumor region T3, left-lateral pole. Receptors were obtained from a woman aged 55-69 years with primary liver carcinoma and hepatitis B virus infection.

The rearrangement links TRBV11-2 to TRBJ2-1; D is possibly TRBD1 (6 bases). CDR3 length equals 15 residues. Germline loops: CDR1 SGHAT, CDR2 FQNNGV. V was cut by 1 base and J by 10 bases, with 17 bases left in between. The CDR3 spells CASSLGGTCYEEQFF. As DNA, the CDR3 is TGTGCCAGCAGCTTAGGGGGGACATGTTACGAAGAGCAGTTCTTC.

This clonotype was observed at least ten times. The chain uses TRBV6-4 and TRBJ2-3; 12 positions match TRBD2. The CDR3 has 15 amino acids. The germline V gene encodes CDR1 MRHNA and CDR2 SNTAGT. The trim removed 2 bases at V and 3 bases at J, leaving 0 bases unmatched. The CDR3: CASSDGTSGTDTQYF. The DNA for the CDR3 is TGTGCCAGCAGTGACGGGACTAGCGGGACAGATACGCAGTATTTT.

A single count supports this clonotype. A read error is possible here, since a much larger clone lies one base away. The chain couples TRBV6-6 to TRBJ2-7; TRBD2 is a possible D gene (6 bases). The CDR3 is 14 amino acids. Germline values: CDR1 MNHNY, CDR2 SVGAGI (reference sequence). The CDR3 loop reads CVSSYGAGNGEQYF. The CDR3 bases are TGTGTCAGCAGTTACGGGGCGGGGAATGGCGAGCAGTACTTC.

There are many counts of this clonotype. The rearrangement joins TRBV11-3 to TRBJ2-7; 7 bases agree with TRBD2. Germline lookup yields CDR1 SGHNT and CDR2 YENEEA. V trimming: 5 bases; J trimming: 0 bases; junction bases outside the gene matches: 7. The CDR3 sequence is 15 residues long. The CDR3 loop is CASSVGGGSSYEQYF. CDR3 nucleotides: TGTGCCAGCAGCGTGGGGGGGGGAAGCTCCTACGAGCAGTACTTC.

A remark on this clonotype: Mismatch with germline at one junction end may stem from a read error. The V call is TRBV6-6, the J call TRBJ1-1; D gene uncertain. This CDR3 has 12 residues. CDR1 is MNHNY, CDR2 SVGAGI, per germline (reference sequence). The CDR3 sequence: CASSGLYTEVFF. CDR3 coding DNA: TGTGCCAGCAGTGGACTGTACACTGAAGTTTTCTTT.

The chain joins TRBV29-1 to TRBJ1-2; no reliable D call. The V end lost 1 base, the J end lost 8 bases, and 14 bases lay between the germline ends. Germline values: CDR1 SQVTM, CDR2 ANQGSEA. CDR3 length: 13 residues. The CDR3 coding sequence is TGCAGCGTTGAAGCGTTTATGAGCGGGGGCTACACCTTC. Translating gives CSVEAFMSGGYTF.

The V and J genes are TRBV12-3 or TRBV12-4 and TRBJ2-3, with D tentatively TRBD1 (5 bases). This CDR3 comprises 16 residues. Trimming stripped 5 bases from V and 5 bases from J, with 20 bases between. Written as DNA, the CDR3 is TGTGCCAGCAGTCCAGGAGACAGAATCTACATAGATACGCAGTATTTT. Translation gives CASSPGDRIYIDTQYF.

This clonotype was seen a single time. This chain connects TRBV11-2 to TRBJ2-1; TRBD2 matches at 7 bases. CDR1 SGHAT and CDR2 FQNNGV come from the germline V gene. CDR3 length: 16 amino acids. With 1 base clipped from V and 12 bases from J, the junction kept 15 bases outside the gene matches. CDR3 nucleotide sequence: TGTGCCAGCAGCTTAGGGGGGGGTCGGCTGAGGAGTGGGCAGTTCTTC. It codes for CASSLGGGRLRSGQFF.

The chain combines TRBV18 with TRBJ2-3, with TRBD2 matching over 14 bases. CDR3 size: 15 residues. Germline values: CDR1 KGHSH, CDR2 LQKENI. Losses at the gene ends were 6 bases for V and 4 bases for J; bases not matched to a gene: 3. The CDR3 region is CASSGTSGSADTQYF. DNA of the CDR3: TGTGCCAGCTCGGGGACTAGCGGGAGCGCAGATACGCAGTATTTT.

Regarding this clonotype: Its ends do not fully match the called genes, so a read error is possible. The chain combines TRBV11-2 with TRBJ1-1; TRBD1 agrees at 7 bases. The CDR3 sequence is 13 residues long. In germline, CDR1 is SGHAT, CDR2 FQNNGV. CDR3 in DNA: TGTGCCAGCGGCTTAGAGCCGACAGGGAGGGCTTCCTTT. Its protein product is CASGLEPTGRASF. Full variable domain (missing parts from reference TRBV11-2 and TRBJ1-1): EAGVAQSPRYKIIEKRQSVAFWCNPISGHATLYWYQQILGQGPKLLIQFQNNGVVDDSQLPKDRFSAERLKGVDSTLKIQPAKLEDSAVYLCASGLEPTGRASFGQGTRLTVV.

Worth noting for this clonotype: Compared with germline, one end of the junction differs, possibly owing to a read error. V is TRBV11-2 and J is TRBJ2-1; D may be TRBD1 (5 bases). There are 13 residues in the CDR3. In germline, CDR1 is SGHAT, CDR2 FQNNGV. The CDR3 region is CASSLEEVGQQFF. In DNA form, the CDR3 reads TGTGCCAGCAGCTTAGAGGAAGTGGGGCAGCAGTTCTTT.

Of note for this clonotype: The junction and the germline gene differ at one end; a read error may be behind it. V gene TRBV11-2 combines with J gene TRBJ2-3, with 7 bases lining up with TRBD2. The CDR3 is 15 amino acids. CDR1 is SGHAT, CDR2 FQNNGV, per germline. The CDR3 loop reads CDSSAERGRLYTQYF. In nucleotides, the CDR3 is TGTGACAGCAGCGCCGAGCGGGGCCGACTCTATACGCAGTATTTT.

As to this clonotype: A read error may account for a junction end that differs from germline. This chain uses TRBV11-2 with TRBJ1-2; D may be TRBD1 (5 bases). The CDR3 length is 14 residues. Germline values: CDR1 SGHAT, CDR2 FQNNGV. CDR3 amino acids: CASSSIRGNNGYTF. The CDR3 region has the DNA TGTGCCAGCAGCTCAATCCGGGGGAATAATGGTTACACCTTC.

The chain is built from TRBV7-3 and TRBJ1-1; 8 bases are shared with TRBD1. The CDR3 length is 21 residues. V gave up 0 bases and J gave up 4 bases; unmatched junction bases: 22. CDR1 SGHTA and CDR2 FQGTGA come from the germline V gene. CDR3 nucleotide sequence: TGTGCCAGCAGCTTAACGAGTCATTGGACAGGGTTTGATTTCCTCCCCACTGAAGCTTTCTTT. Amino acids: CASSLTSHWTGFDFLPTEAFF.

Remarks on this clonotype: A much larger clonotype is one base distant, so this may be a read error. This chain joins TRBV10-3 and TRBJ1-5; D gene uncertain. The germline V gene has CDR1 ENHRY and CDR2 SYGVKD. The CDR3 covers 14 residues. The CDR3 region is CAITETTVNLPQHF. As DNA, the CDR3 is TGTGCCATCACAGAGACTACAGTCAATCTGCCCCAGCATTTT.

As concerns this clonotype: A junction boundary mismatches the germline segment, possibly from a read error. The gene calls are TRBV29-1 and TRBJ2-3; 8 bases match TRBD2. Germline-derived CDR1 and CDR2 are SQVTM and ANQGSEA. The CDR3 is 15 residues long. The CDR3 sequence is CSVEKASGYTDMQYF. In DNA form, the CDR3 reads TGCAGCGTCGAAAAGGCTAGCGGGTACACAGATATGCAGTATTTT.

This clonotype was picked up many times. The rearrangement joins TRBV6-1 to TRBJ2-7; maybe TRBD1 (5 bases). This CDR3 is 15 amino acids long. Germline loops: CDR1 MNHNS, CDR2 SASEGT. Trimming stripped 1 base from V and 1 base from J, with 11 bases between. As DNA, the CDR3 is TGTGCCAGCAGTGAAGGGCAGGGTTGGTCCTACGAGCAGTACTTC. It is translated as CASSEGQGWSYEQYF.

Concerning this clonotype itself: A much more abundant neighbour one base away suggests this may be a read error. The J gene is TRBJ1-2, the V gene TRBV7-8; D possibly corresponds to TRBD1 (6 bases). Germline CDR1 is SGHVS and CDR2 is FQNEAQ. CDR3 size: 13 residues. The CDR3 loop is CVSSLGGFSGYTF. CDR3 sequence (DNA): TGTGTCAGCAGCTTAGGGGGGTTTTCTGGCTACACCTTC. Drawing the rest from reference TRBV7-8 and TRBJ1-2, the complete variable domain is GAGVSQSPRYKVAKRGQDVALRCDPISGHVSLFWYQQALGQGPEFLTYFQNEAQLDKSGLPSDRFFAERPEGSVSTLKIQRTQQEDSAVYLCVSSLGGFSGYTFGSGTRLTVV.

Comments on this clonotype: Germline and junction disagree at one end, which may indicate a read error. V usage is TRBV4-2 and J usage is TRBJ2-5; D is perhaps TRBD1 or TRBD2 (5 bases each). This CDR3 has 13 residues. Germline V CDR1 and CDR2: LGHNA, YNFKEQ. The CDR3 coding sequence is TGTGCCAGCAGCCCTGGAGTGGGGGAGACCCAGAACTTC. Translation: CASSPGVGETQNF.

The table lists this clonotype with many counts. V and J are TRBV6-1 and TRBJ1-3; no definite D call. The CDR3 totals 15 residues. The germline CDR1 and CDR2 sequences are MNHNS and SASEGT. Trimming pared 7 bases from V and 0 bases from J, leaving 13 bases between. The CDR3 DNA sequence: TGTGCCAGCAAAAAGGGCCCGAGCTCTGGAAACACCATATATTTT. Translating gives CASKKGPSSGNTIYF.

This clonotype was recorded a few times. At one boundary the junction diverges from the germline segment, which might be a read error. The rearrangement uses TRBV6-5 and TRBJ1-1; D gene ambiguous. The CDR3 runs 13 residues. Per the germline V gene, CDR1 is MNHEY and CDR2 is SVGAGI. This chain's CDR3 is CARSYRGSTEAFF. The CDR3 region has the DNA TGTGCCAGGAGTTACCGAGGGTCCACTGAAGCTTTCTTT.

The table lists this clonotype with many counts. V is TRBV29-1 and J is TRBJ1-2; unclear D gene. This CDR3 spans 13 amino acids. Germline assignment: CDR1 SQVTM and CDR2 ANQGSEA. The V end was cut by 3 bases, the J end by 0 bases, with 8 bases between. The CDR3 protein is CSVEKQANYGYTF. In DNA, the CDR3 is TGCAGCGTTGAGAAACAAGCTAACTATGGCTACACCTTC.

The CDR3 bases are TGTGCCAGCAGTCCTCGGACAGCAGGACCACGTGAGCAGTACTTC. Translation: CASSPRTAGPREQYF. This chain connects TRBV11-1 to TRBJ2-7; D may be TRBD1 (6 bases). This CDR3 has 15 amino acids. The V and J ends lost 6 bases and 7 bases respectively, with 22 bases between them. Germline assignment: CDR1 SGHAT and CDR2 FQDESV (reference sequence).